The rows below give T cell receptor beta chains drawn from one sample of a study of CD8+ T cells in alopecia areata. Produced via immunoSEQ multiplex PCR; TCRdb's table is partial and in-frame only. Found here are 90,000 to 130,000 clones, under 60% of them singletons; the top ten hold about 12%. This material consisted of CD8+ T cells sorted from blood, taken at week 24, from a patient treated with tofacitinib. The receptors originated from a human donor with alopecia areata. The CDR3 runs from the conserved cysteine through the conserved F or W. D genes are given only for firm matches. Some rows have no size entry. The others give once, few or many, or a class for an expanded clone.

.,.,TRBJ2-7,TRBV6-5,CASSYTGTTYEQYF,TGTGCCAGCAGTTACACCGGGACAACTTACGAGCAGTACTTC
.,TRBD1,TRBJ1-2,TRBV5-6,CASSPGTGVYGYTF,TGTGCCAGCAGCCCGGGGACAGGGGTCTATGGCTACACCTTC
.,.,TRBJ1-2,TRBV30,CAWSSGVGDGYTF,TGTGCCTGGAGTTCAGGGGTTGGGGATGGCTACACCTTC
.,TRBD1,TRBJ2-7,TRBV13,CASSLMGQGAHEQYF,TGTGCCAGCAGCTTAATGGGACAGGGGGCCCACGAGCAGTACTTC
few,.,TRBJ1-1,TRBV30,CAWTAGNTEAFF,TGTGCCTGGACGGCGGGGAACACTGAAGCTTTCTTT
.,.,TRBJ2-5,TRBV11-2,CASSLGPGTRETQYF,TGTGCCAGCAGCTTAGGACCGGGAACACGGGAGACCCAGTACTTC
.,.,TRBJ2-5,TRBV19,CASSMGETQYF,TGTGCCAGTAGTATGGGAGAGACCCAGTACTTC
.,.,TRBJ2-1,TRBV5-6,CARPNGGYNEQFF,TGTGCCAGACCAAACGGGGGCTACAATGAGCAGTTCTTC
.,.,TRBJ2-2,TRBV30,CAWSANSATGELFF,TGTGCCTGGAGTGCAAACAGTGCGACCGGGGAGCTGTTTTTT
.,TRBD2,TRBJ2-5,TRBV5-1,CASSSRLAGRETQYF,TGCGCCAGCAGCTCTCGACTAGCGGGGAGAGAGACCCAGTACTTC
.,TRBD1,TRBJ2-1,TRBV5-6,CASSLSHGQGALGEQFF,TGTGCCAGCAGCTTGAGCCACGGACAGGGGGCATTGGGCGAGCAGTTCTTC
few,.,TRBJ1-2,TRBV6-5,CASRPGQSPFGYTF,TGTGCCAGCAGGCCGGGACAAAGCCCCTTTGGCTACACCTTC
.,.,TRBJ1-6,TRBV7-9,CASSLAIGDSPLHF,TGTGCCAGCAGCTTAGCTATCGGGGATTCACCCCTCCACTTT
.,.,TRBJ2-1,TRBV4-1,CASSVRDGYNEQFF,TGCGCCAGCAGCGTTCGGGACGGGTACAATGAGCAGTTCTTC
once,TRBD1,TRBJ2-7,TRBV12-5,CASAATGTERYEQYF,TGTGCTAGTGCCGCGACCGGGACAGAGCGCTACGAGCAGTACTTC
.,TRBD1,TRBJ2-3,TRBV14,CASSLRDRGWTDTQYF,TGTGCCAGCAGCCTACGGGACAGGGGATGGACAGATACGCAGTATTTT
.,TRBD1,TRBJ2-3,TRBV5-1,CASSFDRVTDTQYF,TGCGCCAGCAGCTTTGACAGGGTCACAGATACGCAGTATTTT
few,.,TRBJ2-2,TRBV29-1,CSVDPDPNTGELFF,TGCAGCGTTGATCCAGACCCGAACACCGGGGAGCTGTTTTTT
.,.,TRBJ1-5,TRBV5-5,CASSWTVESNQPQHF,TGTGCCAGCAGCTGGACGGTAGAGAGCAATCAGCCCCAGCATTTT
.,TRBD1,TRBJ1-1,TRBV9,CASSSGTGYPPEAFF,TGTGCCAGCAGCTCGGGGACAGGGTACCCTCCCGAAGCTTTCTTT
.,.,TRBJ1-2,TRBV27,CASSLSPRAAQGYTF,TGTGCCAGCAGTTTATCTCCCCGGGCTGCTCAAGGCTACACCTTC
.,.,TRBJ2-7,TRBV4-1,CASSLVGGDDDEQYF,TGCGCCAGCAGCCTAGTAGGTGGGGACGACGACGAGCAGTACTTC